These 17 T cell receptor beta chains were all obtained from the same sample, sequenced in a study of blood T cell repertoires in COVID-19. Generated by immunoSEQ multiplex PCR, the TCRdb table keeps only in-frame clones and is missing some. The repertoire consists of 200,000 to 250,000 clones, with approximately 86% occurring once and the leading ten covering 1.6%. Sequences were obtained from peripheral blood. These receptors were taken from a woman in her sixties or seventies who had recovered from COVID-19.

The chain has TRBV7-2 and TRBJ2-5; 7 nucleotides match TRBD2. Germline trimming cut 4 bases from V and 1 base from J; bases unmatched to any gene: 6. The length of the CDR3 is 15 residues. CDR1 SGHTA and CDR2 FQGNSA come from the germline V gene. CDR3 sequence (DNA): TGTGCCAGCAGCTGGGCCGGGGAGGGCCAAGAGACCCAGTACTTC. It codes for CASSWAGEGQETQYF.

The genes are TRBV28 and TRBJ1-3; tentatively, D is TRBD1 (6 bases). Between the trimmed V and J ends, which lost 6 bases and 0 bases, there was a span of 18 bases. Germline V lookup: CDR1 MDHEN, CDR2 SYDVKM. This CDR3 has 17 amino acids. CDR3 coding DNA: TGTGCCAGCAGATCCCCACAGGGTCGCAGCTCTGGAAACACCATATATTTT. It specifies CASRSPQGRSSGNTIYF.

This chain joins TRBV11-2 and TRBJ2-3; 12 nucleotides agree with TRBD2. V was pared by 6 bases and J by 4 bases, with 8 bases of the junction left unmatched. The CDR3 loop spans 16 amino acids. Germline lookup yields CDR1 SGHAT and CDR2 FQNNGV. The CDR3 loop is CASRDLAGGTADTQYF. The CDR3 DNA reads as TGTGCCAGCAGGGACCTAGCGGGGGGGACAGCAGATACGCAGTATTTT.

V is TRBV5-1 and J is TRBJ2-7, with D maybe TRBD2 (7 bases). The V end lost 0 bases, the J end lost 3 bases, and 16 bases lay between the germline ends. CDR1 is SGHRS and CDR2 is YFSETQ in the germline V gene. The CDR3 is 16 amino acids. The CDR3 nucleotides read TGCGCCAGCAGCTTGGATGGGGGGGCTCCACGCTACGAGCAGTACTTC. Translated, it gives CASSLDGGAPRYEQYF.

This chain connects TRBV11-2 to TRBJ1-5; 7 bases agree with TRBD1. The germline V gene encodes CDR1 SGHAT and CDR2 FQNNGV. This CDR3 comprises 16 residues. With V trimmed by 1 base and J by 7 bases, 10 bases remained unmatched. The CDR3 reads CASSLVEGGTAQPQHF. CDR3 DNA sequence: TGTGCCAGCAGCTTAGTAGAAGGGGGCACGGCCCAGCCCCAGCATTTT.

The chain joins TRBV5-4 to TRBJ2-5; 8 nucleotides line up with TRBD2. After removal of 7 bases from V and 0 bases from J, the junction contained 11 bases not matched to a gene. The length of the CDR3 is 16 residues. CDR1 and CDR2 from the germline V gene are SGHNT and YYREEE (reference sequence). The CDR3 DNA follows: TGTGCCAGCTCCCCCGGGGGGGGGTGGTACCAAGAGACCCAGTACTTC. This encodes CASSPGGGWYQETQYF.

The CDR3 spells CASSLGTGNPSEQYF. The CDR3 region has the DNA TGTGCCAGCAGCTTAGGGACAGGGAACCCCTCCGAGCAGTACTTC. The V call is TRBV11-3, the J call TRBJ2-7; the match to TRBD1 covers 8 bases. V lost 1 base, J lost 6 bases, and 8 bases stayed unmatched. The CDR3 runs 15 residues. CDR1 and CDR2 from the germline V gene are SGHNT and YENEEA.

The chain links TRBV9 to TRBJ2-1, with 15 bases matching TRBD2. The CDR3 spans 17 residues. CDR1 is SGDLS and CDR2 is YYNGEE in the germline V gene. The J segment lost 7 bases and the V segment lost 0 bases, leaving 5 bases of the junction unmatched. Here the CDR3 reads CASSVVGLAGGSNEQFF. CDR3 sequence (DNA): TGTGCCAGCAGCGTAGTTGGACTAGCGGGGGGGTCAAATGAGCAGTTCTTC.

J is TRBJ1-2 and V is TRBV12-5, with TRBD1 matching over 9 bases. Trimming took 5 bases from V and 8 from J; bases not matched to a gene: 9. The germline CDR1 and CDR2 sequences are LGHNT and FRNRAP. The CDR3 has 14 amino acids. This CDR3 reads CASGAPGTGSGYTF. CDR3 DNA: TGTGCTAGTGGTGCGCCCGGGACAGGGAGCGGCTACACCTTC.

The rearrangement joins TRBV29-1 to TRBJ2-7, with 8 bases fitting TRBD2. With V trimmed by 7 bases and J by 6 bases, 11 bases remained unmatched. This CDR3 region has 13 residues. Germline V gene sequence: CDR1 SQVTM, CDR2 ANQGSEA. CDR3 nucleotide sequence: TGCAGCGCTCTAGGGACGGCGGGGGGCGAGCAGTACTTC. Its protein is CSALGTAGGEQYF.

The genes are TRBV14 and TRBJ1-4; TRBD1 might be the D (5 bases). Looked up from germline, CDR1 is SGHDN and CDR2 is FVKESK. Trimming cost V 5 bases and J 7 bases, with 14 bases left between them. This CDR3 region has 14 residues. CDR3 coding DNA: TGTGCCAGCAGCTATCAGACGGGGGTTGAAAAACTGTTTTTT. It codes for CASSYQTGVEKLFF.

The V gene is TRBV5-8, the J gene TRBJ2-3; 9 nucleotides agree with TRBD2. Losses at the gene ends were 0 bases for V and 4 bases for J; bases not matched to a gene: 12. The CDR3 sequence is 18 residues long. Germline CDR1 and CDR2: SGHTS and YDEGEE. The CDR3 loop reads CASSLEAAGGPRSDTQYF. The CDR3 coding sequence is TGTGCCAGCAGCTTGGAGGCAGCGGGGGGCCCCAGGTCAGATACGCAGTATTTT.

The chain uses TRBV5-1 and TRBJ2-3, with 12 positions matching TRBD2. The CDR3 extends over 15 amino acids. From germline, CDR1 is SGHRS and CDR2 YFSETQ. V was clipped by 5 bases and J by 5 bases; unmatched bases: 6. The CDR3 sequence: CASRLAGGSGDTQYF. The CDR3 DNA is TGCGCCAGCAGACTAGCGGGGGGTAGCGGAGATACGCAGTATTTT.

The chain links TRBV6-5 to TRBJ1-1; 7 bases are a match to TRBD1. This CDR3 contains 15 residues. The germline V gene encodes CDR1 MNHEY and CDR2 SVGAGI. V trimming: 6 bases; J trimming: 5 bases; junction bases outside the gene matches: 12. CDR3 amino acids: CASRTRYLQGTEAFF. CDR3 bases: TGTGCCAGCAGAACCCGCTACCTACAGGGGACTGAAGCTTTCTTT.

CDR3 nucleotides: TGCGCCAGCAGCCAAGATCGAGGTAATAGGGAGCAGTACTTC. Protein product: CASSQDRGNREQYF. V gene TRBV4-3 combines with J gene TRBJ2-7; D unresolved. Trimming shortened V by 0 bases and J by 7 bases, and 13 bases separated the two germline ends. Germline CDR1 LGHNA, CDR2 YSLEER. The CDR3 length is 14 residues.

The chain employs TRBV13 and TRBJ2-7, with TRBD2 matching over 9 bases. With 5 bases clipped from V and 2 bases from J, the junction kept 13 bases outside the gene matches. Germline CDR1 PRHDT, CDR2 FYEKMQ (reference sequence). There are 17 residues in the CDR3. CDR3 in amino acids: CASSPSRAGGTPYEQYF. The CDR3 bases are TGTGCCAGCAGCCCATCCCGGGCGGGGGGGACTCCCTACGAGCAGTACTTC.

The CDR3 spells CASSESSGTRSYTF. The CDR3 DNA reads TGTGCCAGCAGTGAATCGTCAGGGACTCGTAGCTACACCTTC. The chain carries TRBV6-4 and TRBJ1-2; possibly TRBD1 for D (5 bases). The CDR3 is made up of 14 amino acids. Trimming removed 3 bases at V and 9 bases at J, with 17 bases between. Germline CDR1 is MRHNA and CDR2 is SNTAGT.